The T cell receptor (beta chain) under discussion was sequenced for a study of CD4 T cells in relation to SARS-CoV-2 and coronaviruses. Study context: TCR beta CDR3s were sequenced after roughly 10-day antigen culture of PBMCs.

Libraries were prepared by immunoSEQ multiplex PCR; TCRdb keeps only in-frame clonotypes and omits some of them. The sample has 20,000 to 25,000 clones, about 70% seen once. Unexposed donor CD4+ T cells date from about 2011-2018, before the COVID-19 pandemic. Isolation of CD4+ T cells took place after less than 13 days in culture. V gave up 7 bases and J gave up 10 bases; unmatched junction bases: 11. CDR3 length: 13 residues. CDR1 and CDR2 from the germline V gene are GTSNPN and SVGIG (reference sequence). This clone has a handful of counts. What it binds is unknown. The rearrangement links TRBV30 to TRBJ2-1, with TRBD2 matching 9 bases. The sequence derives from a human donor in good health. The source material was CD4+ T cells from PBMCs, cultured in vitro. The CDR3: CASSSGTSREQFF. CDR3 coding DNA: TGTGCCTCGTCCTCCGGGACTAGCCGGGAGCAGTTCTTC.